This entry lists 18 T cell receptor beta chains sequenced from one sample in a study of blood T cell repertoires in COVID-19. The protocol was immunoSEQ multiplex PCR, while the TCRdb copy is restricted to in-frame clones and leaves out a portion. The repertoire holds about 230,000 clones, with under 90% as singletons. Material for sequencing was peripheral blood. The receptors were sampled from a man in his fifties or sixties with COVID-19, enrolled during active disease.

Here the CDR3 reads CASSTGVRGETQYF. CDR3 DNA sequence: TGTGCCAGCAGTACAGGGGTGAGGGGAGAGACCCAGTACTTC. This chain links TRBV27 with TRBJ2-5, with TRBD1 identical over 7 bases. The V gene end was trimmed by 5 bases and the J gene end by 4 bases; junction bases not matched to a gene: 7. Germline values: CDR1 MNHEY, CDR2 SMNVEV (reference sequence). The CDR3 covers 14 residues.

The rearrangement joins TRBV6-5 to TRBJ1-1, with D possibly TRBD1 on 5 matching bases. Germline values: CDR1 MNHEY, CDR2 SVGAGI. V was clipped by 2 bases and J by 4 bases, with 14 bases between them. There are 15 residues in the CDR3. In DNA, the CDR3 is TGTGCCAGCAGTTACCATTCCCAGGGCACCACTGAAGCTTTCTTT. It encodes CASSYHSQGTTEAFF.

This chain uses TRBV12-3 or TRBV12-4 with TRBJ1-5; D gene uncertain. The V and J ends lost 2 bases and 4 bases respectively, with 6 bases between them. The CDR3 spans 13 residues. This CDR3 reads CASSLRGNQPQHF. For the CDR3, the DNA is TGTGCCAGCAGTTTACGAGGGAATCAGCCCCAGCATTTT.

The genes are TRBV5-1 and TRBJ2-7; TRBD1 matches 10 bases. Trimming cost V 0 bases and J 6 bases; bases outside gene matches: 6. The CDR3 is 15 amino acids. Germline V gene data show CDR1 as SGHRS and CDR2 as YFSETQ. The CDR3 loop reads CASSLDPGQGSEQYF. The CDR3 region has the DNA TGCGCCAGCAGCTTGGACCCGGGACAGGGGTCCGAGCAGTACTTC.

The V call is TRBV12-3 or TRBV12-4, the J call TRBJ1-2; 9 bases match TRBD1. CDR3 length: 13 amino acids. V gave up 6 bases and J gave up 5 bases; unmatched junction bases: 4. The CDR3: CASSRTGVYGYTF. In DNA form, the CDR3 reads TGTGCCAGCAGCCGGACAGGGGTATATGGCTACACCTTC.

V usage is TRBV7-8 and J usage is TRBJ1-4; D is perhaps TRBD1 (6 bases). The CDR3 consists of 16 residues. V gave up 5 bases and J gave up 5 bases, with 18 bases separating them. CDR1 and CDR2 from the germline V gene are SGHVS and FQNEAQ. CDR3 residues: CASSNLDDRRNEKLFF. The CDR3, as DNA: TGTGCCAGCAGCAACCTTGATGACAGGCGGAATGAAAAACTGTTTTTT.

As regards this clone: The sample carries other DNA sequences with the same CDR3. The rearrangement links TRBV27 to TRBJ2-7; 10 nucleotides align to TRBD1. The trim removed 5 bases at V and 4 bases at J, leaving 5 bases unmatched. Per the germline V gene, CDR1 is MNHEY and CDR2 is SMNVEV (reference sequence). CDR3 length: 14 residues. The CDR3 reads CASSLRDRGYEQYF. The CDR3 bases are TGTGCCAGCAGTCTCCGGGACAGGGGATACGAGCAGTACTTC.

The chain employs TRBV27 and TRBJ2-2; a possible D gene is TRBD1 (5 bases). Trimming removed 2 bases from V and 3 bases from J, with 10 bases in between. Germline V gene data show CDR1 as MNHEY and CDR2 as SMNVEV (reference sequence). The CDR3 is made up of 15 amino acids. This chain's CDR3 is CASSLGAGDTGELFF. In DNA form, the CDR3 reads TGTGCCAGCAGTTTAGGGGCAGGAGACACCGGGGAGCTGTTTTTT.

This sequence joins TRBV5-5 and TRBJ1-2, with a weak D call TRBD1 (5 bases). Germline assignment: CDR1 SGHKS and CDR2 YYEKEE (reference sequence). V was shortened by 4 bases and J by 5 bases, with 9 bases between the two germline ends. The CDR3 totals 12 residues. The CDR3 DNA sequence: TGTGCCAGCAGCCAGGGAGGGTATGGCTACACCTTC. Protein: CASSQGGYGYTF.

This clone was counted a single time. The chain's CDR3 is CASSPRQTYEQYF. The CDR3 DNA is TGTGCCAGCTCACCCAGGCAGACCTACGAGCAGTACTTC. This chain uses TRBV18 with TRBJ2-7; D is undetermined. The CDR3 has 13 amino acids. The germline V and J ends were trimmed by 3 bases and 2 bases, with 8 bases remaining between them. Germline V lookup: CDR1 KGHSH, CDR2 LQKENI.

A few counts support this clone. V usage is TRBV9 and J usage is TRBJ1-6; 12 bases are shared with TRBD1. CDR1 SGDLS and CDR2 YYNGEE come from the germline V gene. CDR3 size: 18 residues. Unmatched junction bases numbered 13, after V lost 2 bases and J lost 10 bases. The DNA of the CDR3 is TGTGCCAGCAGCGTCCGGGGGGACAGGGGGCTTCTTGACTCACCCCTCCACTTT. Translated, it gives CASSVRGDRGLLDSPLHF. Looking up the rest from reference TRBV9 and TRBJ1-6 gives the full variable domain: DSGVTQTPKHLITATGQRVTLRCSPRSGDLSVYWYQQSLDQGLQFLIQYYNGEERAKGNILERFSAQQFPDLHSELNLSSLELGDSALYFCASSVRGDRGLLDSPLHFGNGTRLTVT.

J is TRBJ2-7 and V is TRBV11-2; the D gene is possibly TRBD2 (5 bases). V lost 0 bases and J 6 bases, leaving 18 bases between the germline ends. Per germline, CDR1 SGHAT and CDR2 FQNNGV. This CDR3 is 16 amino acids long. As DNA, the CDR3 is TGTGCCAGCAGCTTAGATCCGGAGTCCGGCGGGCTCGAGCAGTACTTC. Amino acids: CASSLDPESGGLEQYF.

The chain uses TRBV7-3 and TRBJ2-2; 13 bases map to TRBD2. The germline gives CDR1 SGHTA, CDR2 FQGTGA. CDR3 length equals 16 residues. Trimming removed 5 bases from V and 4 bases from J; junction bases left unmatched: 4. CDR3 loop: CASSTGLAGVTGELFF. The CDR3 nucleotides read TGTGCCAGCAGCACCGGACTAGCGGGGGTCACCGGGGAGCTGTTTTTT.

The rearrangement links TRBV11-2 to TRBJ2-5, with TRBD2 matching over 9 bases. This CDR3 has 16 amino acids. Germline V CDR1 and CDR2: SGHAT, FQNNGV. Germline trimming cut 5 bases from V and 0 bases from J; bases unmatched to any gene: 7. This chain's CDR3 is CASSLGVAGDQETQYF. As DNA, the CDR3 is TGTGCCAGCAGCCTAGGGGTAGCGGGGGACCAAGAGACCCAGTACTTC.

This chain links TRBV2 with TRBJ2-7; D is unclear. The CDR3 is 12 residues long. Germline CDR1 and CDR2: SNHLY and FYNNEI. The V and J ends lost 1 base and 13 bases respectively, with 14 bases between them. The CDR3 here is CASSEVQPSNYF. The CDR3 DNA is TGTGCCAGCAGTGAAGTACAGCCGTCCAATTACTTC. The full variable domain, completed using reference TRBV2 and TRBJ2-7, is EPEVTQTPSHQVTQMGQEVILRCVPISNHLYFYWYRQILGQKVEFLVSFYNNEISEKSEIFDDQFSVERPDGSNFTLKIRSTKLEDSAMYFCASSEVQPSNYFGPGTRLTVT.

The chain links TRBV5-4 to TRBJ2-1; D is undetermined. V lost 0 bases, J lost 6 bases, and 7 bases lay in between. The germline V gene encodes CDR1 SGHNT and CDR2 YYREEE (reference sequence). The CDR3 runs to 13 residues. Written as DNA, the CDR3 is TGTGCCAGCAGCTTGGACAGCCCCAATGAGCAGTTCTTC. Translating it yields CASSLDSPNEQFF.

This clone came up once. V usage is TRBV2 and J usage is TRBJ1-5; no clear D. The V and J ends lost 6 bases and 0 bases respectively, with 9 bases between them. The CDR3 has 14 amino acids. Germline-derived CDR1 and CDR2 are SNHLY and FYNNEI. This CDR3 reads CASRAGISNQPQHF. CDR3 DNA sequence: TGTGCCAGCAGAGCGGGGATTAGCAATCAGCCCCAGCATTTT.

This clone was seen a few times. The rearrangement joins TRBV27 to TRBJ2-7; weak D call: TRBD2 (6 bases). Germline-derived CDR1 and CDR2 are MNHEY and SMNVEV (reference sequence). This CDR3 region has 13 residues. V lost 5 bases, J lost 8 bases, and 16 bases lay in between. The CDR3 DNA follows: TGTGCCAGCAGTCAAAGAGACCGGGGGAAGCAGTACTTC. Translation gives CASSQRDRGKQYF.